These 3 T cell receptor beta chains share one sample of origin, sequenced in a study of blood T cell repertoires in COVID-19. Some clones are missing from TCRdb's copy, which holds only in-frame ones; the method was immunoSEQ multiplex PCR. The sample holds approximately 180,000 clones; 80% to 90% are singletons and the top ten take under 2.5%. Sequenced input: PBMCs or T cells enriched from blood (not recorded which). All receptors derive from a middle-aged woman with acute COVID-19.

The chain links TRBV2 to TRBJ2-7, with a tentative D call TRBD2 (5 bases). V was shortened by 8 bases and J by 3 bases, with 11 bases between the two germline ends. Germline values: CDR1 SNHLY, CDR2 FYNNEI. This CDR3 spans 12 amino acids. The CDR3 is CASVDRGYEQYF. The CDR3 nucleotides read TGTGCCAGCGTCGACCGGGGCTACGAGCAGTACTTC.

The chain uses TRBV6-5 and TRBJ2-7; D is perhaps TRBD2 (6 bases). Germline CDR1 reads MNHEY; CDR2 reads SVGAGI. CDR3 length equals 13 residues. Trimming pared 8 bases from V and 3 bases from J, leaving 14 bases between. In nucleotides, the CDR3 is TGTGCCAGCCAGCCCGGGAGAGGCTACGAGCAGTACTTC. This codes for CASQPGRGYEQYF.

V is TRBV9 and J is TRBJ2-1; 7 bases fit TRBD2. Germline CDR1 reads SGDLS; CDR2 reads YYNGEE. This CDR3 has 16 amino acids. Unmatched junction bases numbered 7, after V lost 0 bases and J lost 4 bases. The DNA of the CDR3 is TGTGCCAGCAGCGTAGCTGGGAGGGTCCGTTACAATGAGCAGTTCTTC. It codes for CASSVAGRVRYNEQFF.